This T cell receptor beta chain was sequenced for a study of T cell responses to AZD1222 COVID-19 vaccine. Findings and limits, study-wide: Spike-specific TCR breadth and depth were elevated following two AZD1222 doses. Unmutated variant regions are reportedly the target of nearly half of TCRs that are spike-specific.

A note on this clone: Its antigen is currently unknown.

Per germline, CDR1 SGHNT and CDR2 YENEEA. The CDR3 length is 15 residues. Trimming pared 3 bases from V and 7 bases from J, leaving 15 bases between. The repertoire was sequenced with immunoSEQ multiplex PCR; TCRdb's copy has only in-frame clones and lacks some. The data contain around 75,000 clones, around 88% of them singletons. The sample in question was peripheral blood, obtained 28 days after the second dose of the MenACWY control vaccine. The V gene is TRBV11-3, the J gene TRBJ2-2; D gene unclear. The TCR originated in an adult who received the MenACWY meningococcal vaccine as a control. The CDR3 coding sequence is TGTGCCAGCAGCTTGATCCCCGGGCCCCGCGGGGAGCTGTTTTTT. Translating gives CASSLIPGPRGELFF.